This T cell receptor beta chain was sequenced during a study of blood T cells in healthy people across ages. At the level of the study: Through template switching, about one barcoded beta molecule was captured per two T cells, as measured in model experiments.

Study results and limitations: Across the age range, TCR beta diversity per million T cells fell in a roughly linear way.

In its sample, this clonotype was seen a few times. Its cognate antigen is unknown. A sample-barcoded 5' primer and a J-beta primer mix were used in a second PCR of roughly 6 to 11 cycles. Each cDNA molecule, via a template-switch adaptor with 12 random nucleotides, was tagged. One entry per CDR3 protein, called by TCRdb with MiXCR from the 5' RACE reads. The repertoire has about 720,000 distinct CDR3 sequences, about a fifth of them found once; the top ten carry around a fifth. The sequenced sample consisted of blood. The source is a man between 65 and 79 years old in good health.

For the CDR3, the DNA is TGTGCCAGCAGGGCACGGCGGGAGGCAGATAGGGATACGCAGTATTTT. Translated, it gives CASRARREADRDTQYF. The rearrangement links TRBV6-1 to TRBJ2-3, with TRBD2 identical over 8 bases. Trimming took 6 bases from V and 6 from J; bases not matched to a gene: 14. Germline V gives CDR1 MNHNS, CDR2 SASEGT. CDR3 length: 16 amino acids.